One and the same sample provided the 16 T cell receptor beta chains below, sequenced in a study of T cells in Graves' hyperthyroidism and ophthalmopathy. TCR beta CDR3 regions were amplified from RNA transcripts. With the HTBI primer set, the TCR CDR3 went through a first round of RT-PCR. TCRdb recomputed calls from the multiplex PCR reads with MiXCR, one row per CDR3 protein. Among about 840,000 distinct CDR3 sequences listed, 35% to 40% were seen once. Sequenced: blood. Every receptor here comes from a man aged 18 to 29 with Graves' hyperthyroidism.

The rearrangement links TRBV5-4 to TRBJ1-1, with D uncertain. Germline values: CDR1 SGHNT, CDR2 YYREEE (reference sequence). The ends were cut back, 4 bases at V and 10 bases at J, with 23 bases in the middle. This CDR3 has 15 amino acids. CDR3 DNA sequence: TGTGCCAGCAGCCCGGGAGATCCCCGGGATATTGGAGCTTTCTTT. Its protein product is CASSPGDPRDIGAFF.

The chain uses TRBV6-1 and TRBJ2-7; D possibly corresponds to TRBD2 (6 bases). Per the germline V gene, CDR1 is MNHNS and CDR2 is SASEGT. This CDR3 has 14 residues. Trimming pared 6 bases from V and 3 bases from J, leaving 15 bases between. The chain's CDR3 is CASSLLALDYEQYF. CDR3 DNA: TGTGCCAGCAGCCTACTAGCTCTAGACTACGAGCAGTACTTC.

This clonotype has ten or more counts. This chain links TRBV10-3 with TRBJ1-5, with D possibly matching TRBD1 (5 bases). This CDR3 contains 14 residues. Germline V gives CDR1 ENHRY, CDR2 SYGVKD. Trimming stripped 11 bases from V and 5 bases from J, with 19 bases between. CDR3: CAVGGQGPDQPQHF. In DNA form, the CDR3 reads TGTGCCGTGGGCGGCCAGGGCCCGGATCAGCCCCAGCATTTT.

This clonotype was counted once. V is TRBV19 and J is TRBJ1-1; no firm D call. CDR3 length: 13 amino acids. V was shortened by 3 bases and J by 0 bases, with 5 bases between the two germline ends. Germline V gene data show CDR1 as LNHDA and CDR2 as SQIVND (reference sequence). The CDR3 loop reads CASSIELNTEAFF. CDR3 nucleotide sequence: TGTGCCAGTAGTATTGAGCTGAACACTGAAGCTTTCTTT.

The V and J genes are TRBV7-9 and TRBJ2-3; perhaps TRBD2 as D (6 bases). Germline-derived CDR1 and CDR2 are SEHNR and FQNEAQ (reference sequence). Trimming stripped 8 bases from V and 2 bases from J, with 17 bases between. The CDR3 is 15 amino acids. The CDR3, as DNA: TGTGCCAGCCAAGACGGGAGTACCCACACAGATACGCAGTATTTT. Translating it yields CASQDGSTHTDTQYF. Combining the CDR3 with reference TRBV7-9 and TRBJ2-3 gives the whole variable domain DTGVSQNPRHKITKRGQNVTFRCDPISEHNRLYWYRQTLGQGPEFLTYFQNEAQLEKSRLLSDRFSAERPKGSFSTLEIQRTEQGDSAMYLCASQDGSTHTDTQYFGPGTRLTVL.

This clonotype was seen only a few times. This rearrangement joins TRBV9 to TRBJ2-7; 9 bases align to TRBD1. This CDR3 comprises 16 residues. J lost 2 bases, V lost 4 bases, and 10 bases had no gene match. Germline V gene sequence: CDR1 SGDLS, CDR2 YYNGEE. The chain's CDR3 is CASSPSSTGGTYEQYF. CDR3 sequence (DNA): TGTGCCAGCAGCCCCTCGTCGACAGGGGGAACCTACGAGCAGTACTTC.

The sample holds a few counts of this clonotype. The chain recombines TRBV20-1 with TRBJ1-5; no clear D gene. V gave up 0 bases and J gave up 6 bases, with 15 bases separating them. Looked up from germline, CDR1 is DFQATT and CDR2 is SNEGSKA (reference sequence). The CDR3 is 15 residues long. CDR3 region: CSARDHRQKGQPQHF. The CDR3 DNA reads TGCAGTGCTAGAGATCACCGCCAAAAGGGTCAGCCCCAGCATTTT.

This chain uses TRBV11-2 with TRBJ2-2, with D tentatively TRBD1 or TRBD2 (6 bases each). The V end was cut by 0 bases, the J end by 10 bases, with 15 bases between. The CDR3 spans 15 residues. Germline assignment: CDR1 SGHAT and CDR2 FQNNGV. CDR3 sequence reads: CASSLDSGAMAELFF. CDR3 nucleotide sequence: TGTGCCAGCAGCTTAGATTCGGGGGCAATGGCGGAGCTGTTTTTT.

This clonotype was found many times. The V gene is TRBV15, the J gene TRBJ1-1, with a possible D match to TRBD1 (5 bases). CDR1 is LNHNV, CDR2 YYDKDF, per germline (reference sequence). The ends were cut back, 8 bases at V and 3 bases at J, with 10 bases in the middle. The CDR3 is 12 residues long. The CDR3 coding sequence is TGTGCCACCCGGGCAGGGCACACTGAAGCTTTCTTT. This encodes CATRAGHTEAFF.

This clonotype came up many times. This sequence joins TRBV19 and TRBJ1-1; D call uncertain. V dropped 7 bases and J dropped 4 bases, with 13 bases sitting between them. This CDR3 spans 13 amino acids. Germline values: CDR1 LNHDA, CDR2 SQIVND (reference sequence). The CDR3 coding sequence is TGTGCCAGTACCCCCGAGATGGGCACTGAAGCTTTCTTT. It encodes CASTPEMGTEAFF.

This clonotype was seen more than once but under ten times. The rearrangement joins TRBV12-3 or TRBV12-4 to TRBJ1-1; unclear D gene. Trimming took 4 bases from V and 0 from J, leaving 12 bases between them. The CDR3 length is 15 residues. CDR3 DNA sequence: TGTGCCAGCAGTTCCCTCGGAGCAGTGAACACTGAAGCTTTCTTT. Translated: CASSSLGAVNTEAFF.

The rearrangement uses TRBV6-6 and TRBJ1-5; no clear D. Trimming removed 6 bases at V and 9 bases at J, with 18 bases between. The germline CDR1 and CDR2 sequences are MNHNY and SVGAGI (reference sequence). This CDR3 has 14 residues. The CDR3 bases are TGTGCCAGCAGGGGCCGCCCGATGGATCGGCCCCAGCATTTT. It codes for CASRGRPMDRPQHF.

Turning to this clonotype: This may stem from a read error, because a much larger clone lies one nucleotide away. The DNA of the CDR3 is TGTGCCAGCAGTTTAAGTTCCCTTGGCCACACCTTC. It encodes CASSLSSLGHTF. The chain has TRBV12-3 or TRBV12-4 and TRBJ1-2; no firm D call. The CDR3 totals 12 residues.

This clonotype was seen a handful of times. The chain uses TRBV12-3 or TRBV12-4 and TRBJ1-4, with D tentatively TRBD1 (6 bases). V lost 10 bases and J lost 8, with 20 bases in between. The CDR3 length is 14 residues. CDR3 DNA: TGTGCCATAGACAGGCCTCCCCTGAGGGAAAAACTGTTTTTT. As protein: CAIDRPPLREKLFF.

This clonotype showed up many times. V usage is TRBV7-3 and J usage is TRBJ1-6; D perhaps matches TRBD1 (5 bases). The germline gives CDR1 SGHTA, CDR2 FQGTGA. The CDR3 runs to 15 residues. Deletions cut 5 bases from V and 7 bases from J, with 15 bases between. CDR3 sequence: CASSRMRGENSPLHF. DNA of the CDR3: TGTGCCAGCAGCCGGATGAGGGGCGAAAATTCACCCCTCCACTTT.

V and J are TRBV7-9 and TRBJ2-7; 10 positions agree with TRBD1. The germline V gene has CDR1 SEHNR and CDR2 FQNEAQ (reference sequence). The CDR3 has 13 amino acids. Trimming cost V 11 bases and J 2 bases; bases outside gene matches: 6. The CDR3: CAVSGQGTYEQYF. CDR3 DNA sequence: TGTGCCGTGTCGGGACAGGGGACCTACGAGCAGTACTTC.